The 17 T cell receptor beta chains listed next were all sequenced from one sample in a study of T-cell reconstitution after alpha-beta-depleted transplantation in children. Unique molecular identifiers featured in how the TCRbeta library was prepared. Each CDR3 protein gets one entry after TCRdb re-called the PCR reads with MiXCR. The sample lists 240,000 or so distinct CDR3 sequences; 7.5% to 9.5% were seen once. The material sequenced was PBMCs, mostly from graft donor cells, taken 180 days after TCRalphabeta/CD19-depleted stem cell transplant. Receptors originate from a male patient under 18 who had a stem cell transplant for acute lymphoblastic leukemia, so the T cells may come from the graft donor.

At least ten counts were recorded for this clonotype. The chain recombines TRBV15 with TRBJ1-5, with a weak D call TRBD1 (6 bases). The CDR3 loop spans 15 amino acids. CDR1 is LNHNV, CDR2 YYDKDF, per germline (reference sequence). V lost 9 bases and J 4 bases, leaving 19 bases between the germline ends. The CDR3 sequence: CATQWGGQPNQPQHF. The DNA for the CDR3 is TGTGCCACGCAATGGGGGGGGCAACCGAATCAGCCCCAGCATTTT.

This clonotype was seen many times. This rearrangement joins TRBV7-3 to TRBJ2-5, with D maybe TRBD2 (6 bases). The V gene lost 3 bases and the J gene lost 1 base, with 9 bases spanning the gap. In germline, CDR1 is SGHTA, CDR2 FQGTGA. The CDR3 consists of 14 residues. This CDR3 reads CASSLSGSQETQYF. For the CDR3, the DNA is TGTGCCAGCAGCTTGAGCGGGTCCCAAGAGACCCAGTACTTC.

This clonotype was recorded many times. The genes are TRBV28 and TRBJ2-7; TRBD2 might be the D (5 bases). The V gene's germline CDR1 is MDHEN and CDR2 SYDVKM. The CDR3 runs 14 residues. The V end lost 3 bases, the J end lost 7 bases, and 16 bases lay between the germline ends. CDR3 loop: CASSFHRSRREQYF. CDR3 nucleotides: TGTGCCAGCAGTTTTCACCGAAGCAGGAGGGAGCAGTACTTC.

This clonotype was picked up many times. The J gene is TRBJ2-7, the V gene TRBV28; perhaps TRBD1 as D (6 bases). This CDR3 region has 15 residues. Germline V gene data show CDR1 as MDHEN and CDR2 as SYDVKM. V was trimmed by 3 bases and J by 7 bases, leaving 19 bases between them. For the CDR3, the DNA is TGTGCCAGCAGTTTGGGACAAGCCCTCTTGAGGGAGCAGTACTTC. It yields the protein CASSLGQALLREQYF.

With regard to this clonotype: A clone one base away is much larger, so this may be a read error. V usage is TRBV24-1 and J usage is TRBJ2-3; 7 nucleotides align to TRBD1. V gave up 7 bases and J gave up 1 base; unmatched junction bases: 1. The CDR3 runs to 13 residues. Germline V gene data show CDR1 as KGHDR and CDR2 as SFDVKD. CDR3 nucleotides: TGTGCCACCAGGGACAGGCGCACAGATACGCAGTATTTT. Translated, it gives CATRDRRTDTQYF.

The gene calls are TRBV27 and TRBJ2-6; 8 bases agree with TRBD1. Trimming at V came to 2 bases and at J to 0 bases, leaving 12 bases not matched to a gene. Germline V lookup: CDR1 MNHEY, CDR2 SMNVEV (reference sequence). The CDR3 covers 20 residues. The CDR3 reads CASSLGDGTGFLSGANVLTF. CDR3 coding DNA: TGTGCCAGCAGTTTAGGAGATGGGACAGGTTTTCTCTCTGGGGCCAACGTCCTGACTTTC.

The table lists this clonotype with many counts. J is TRBJ2-7 and V is TRBV28; no reliable D call. Trimming pared 7 bases from V and 6 bases from J, leaving 13 bases between. This CDR3 is 12 amino acids long. Germline assignment: CDR1 MDHEN and CDR2 SYDVKM. CDR3 sequence reads: CASKVDRAEQYF. The DNA for the CDR3 is TGTGCCAGCAAAGTCGACCGGGCCGAGCAGTACTTC. Complete variable domain (other parts from reference TRBV28 and TRBJ2-7): DVKVTQSSRYLVKRTGEKVFLECVQDMDHENMFWYRQDPGLGLRLIYFSYDVKMKEKGDIPEGYSVSREKKERFSLILESASTNQTSMYLCASKVDRAEQYFGPGTRLTVT.

This clonotype showed up many times. The V call is TRBV4-2, the J call TRBJ1-1; D uncertain. The CDR3 length is 13 residues. The germline V and J ends were trimmed by 1 base and 8 bases, with 11 bases remaining between them. Germline V lookup: CDR1 LGHNA, CDR2 YNFKEQ. The CDR3 DNA sequence: TGTGCCAGCAGCCAAGGGGCCGGGAACGAAGCTTTCTTT. This encodes CASSQGAGNEAFF.

This clonotype was detected ten times or more. The rearrangement joins TRBV14 to TRBJ2-7, with TRBD1 matching over 7 bases. The ends lost 4 bases at V and 2 bases at J; junction bases unmatched: 5. The length of the CDR3 is 14 residues. Per germline, CDR1 SGHDN and CDR2 FVKESK. The CDR3 nucleotides are TGTGCCAGCAGCCCTGACAGGGTTCCCTACGAGCAGTACTTC. Its translation is CASSPDRVPYEQYF.

This clonotype was counted many times. This rearrangement joins TRBV28 to TRBJ1-1, with D possibly TRBD1 on 6 matching bases. The CDR3 consists of 14 residues. V was cut by 5 bases and J by 4 bases, with 14 bases left in between. Germline V lookup: CDR1 MDHEN, CDR2 SYDVKM. The CDR3 DNA reads TGTGCCAGCAGTGAGAACAGGGAGGGCACTGAAGCTTTCTTT. Encoded protein: CASSENREGTEAFF.

The sample holds many counts of this clonotype. The V call is TRBV29-1, the J call TRBJ2-2; D ambiguous. CDR3 length: 12 amino acids. V dropped 5 bases and J dropped 8 bases, with 12 bases sitting between them. Germline V gives CDR1 SQVTM, CDR2 ANQGSEA. In nucleotides, the CDR3 is TGCAGCGTTTCCGGGCTGGAGGGGGAGCTGTTTTTT. It is translated as CSVSGLEGELFF.

The sample holds many counts of this clonotype. The CDR3 sequence is CASSQGTLTTPLHF. CDR3 nucleotide sequence: TGCGCCAGCAGCCAGGGCACCTTAACAACACCCCTCCACTTT. The V call is TRBV4-1, the J call TRBJ1-6; D not certain. The CDR3 is made up of 14 amino acids. The V gene lost 3 bases and the J gene lost 11 bases, with 14 bases spanning the gap. Per germline, CDR1 MGHRA and CDR2 YSYEKL.

This clonotype has a handful of counts. The chain recombines TRBV7-2 with TRBJ2-1, with TRBD2 matching over 13 bases. CDR1 and CDR2 from the germline V gene are SGHTA and FQGNSA. The junction had 10 bases not matched to a gene; V was cut back by 2 bases and J by 12 bases. The CDR3 length is 16 residues. Written as DNA, the CDR3 is TGTGCCAGCAGCTTATACGGACTAGCGGGGGCGGGGGGGCAGTTCTTC. Translated: CASSLYGLAGAGGQFF.

The sample holds many counts of this clonotype. The chain employs TRBV12-3 or TRBV12-4 and TRBJ2-7; no clear D. Trimming pared 0 bases from V and 2 bases from J, leaving 5 bases between. The CDR3 is made up of 13 amino acids. CDR3 amino acids: CASSLARAYEQYF. CDR3 in DNA: TGTGCCAGCAGTTTAGCTAGGGCCTACGAGCAGTACTTC.

The table lists this clonotype with many counts. The chain uses TRBV5-4 and TRBJ2-7; D remains ambiguous. The V end was cut by 0 bases, the J end by 3 bases, with 13 bases between. Germline V gene sequence: CDR1 SGHNT, CDR2 YYREEE (reference sequence). CDR3 size: 15 residues. The CDR3: CASSLGDYPFYEQYF. CDR3 coding DNA: TGTGCCAGCAGCTTGGGAGATTACCCGTTCTACGAGCAGTACTTC.

This clonotype was observed many times. The V and J genes are TRBV6-8 and TRBJ2-5, with 10 bases identical to TRBD2. V lost 6 bases and J lost 0; bases outside the gene matches: 13. Germline assignment: CDR1 MNHGY and CDR2 SAAAGT. The CDR3 totals 18 residues. The CDR3 DNA sequence: TGTGCCAGCAGATTGTCTAGCGGGGGCCCCTTGTACCAAGAGACCCAGTACTTC. Translating gives CASRLSSGGPLYQETQYF.

In this sample, this clonotype turned up many times. The rearrangement uses TRBV12-3 or TRBV12-4 and TRBJ1-4; possibly TRBD1 for D (5 bases). The CDR3 has 15 residues. V was clipped by 3 bases and J by 4 bases, with 12 bases between them. The CDR3, as DNA: TGTGCCAGCAGTTTGAGGGGTGCTTTTAATGAAAAACTGTTTTTT. It specifies CASSLRGAFNEKLFF.